This T cell receptor beta chain comes out of a study of T cell repertoires in cytomegalovirus infection (dated by TCRdb to between 2019 and 2020). About the full investigation: Recently identified HLA-C-restricted CMV epitopes, whose presentation resists viral immunomodulation, were targeted by peptide stimulations together with well-studied HLA-B-restricted epitopes. Donor HLA type was relevant to the analysis, because carriage of CMV infection together with the matching HLA type was indicated by public TCR beta signatures. On the study overall, not on this receptor specifically: In both this cohort and an independent cohort of 352 donors, the cumulative frequency of public TCR beta family members distinguished carriers of CMV infection plus the relevant HLA type. In the ex vivo response, HLA-C-restricted CMV-specific TCR beta clonotypes were dominant, and in two of eight donors the single most frequent clonotype came from this HLA-C-restricted group.

The germline V end is reduced by 6 bases and the J end by 4 bases; junction bases left unmatched: 7. The CDR3 starts with the cysteine, ends with the phenylalanine, and has 14 residues. The sequence is cut down to CDR3 DNA, 42 bases in frame from base 1. According to the germline V gene (reference sequence), CDR1 reads MNHEY and CDR2 reads SMNVEV. The treatment or condition label corresponds to: in vitro stimulation with specific CMV peptide epitopes to enrich CMV-specific T cells. As for this clonotype: It has no known antigen specificity. No base-level quality is on record; no much larger clone is a single base apart.

This sample was sequenced with an Illumina HiSeq 1500. Through fastp at Q25 and MiXCR, TCRdb rebuilt clones from the public reads, retaining in-frame beta chains. For every CDR3 protein sequence, its rows merge into one entry that carries the most common genes and DNA. Within this sample are about 500,000 distinct CDR3 sequences, with about 33% of them counted one time only. The ten largest clones represent about 17% of the sample. This receptor chain uses TRBV27 and TRBJ1-1; 8 bases in the junction line up with TRBD1. The sequenced sample was cultured PBMCs, obtained from culture after CMV antigen stimulation. The sequence was obtained from a human donor in good health (CMV status not recorded). Some clones in this sample may be carry-over from other donors' samples. CDR3 sequence: CASRAGGAGTEAFF. At the DNA level, the sequence is TGTGCCAGCAGAGCAGGGGGCGCGGGCACTGAAGCTTTCTTT.